The clone carrying this T cell receptor beta chain was counted only a few times. Antigen specificity is unknown. The entry originates in a study of cytomegalovirus exposure and HLA in healthy donors. Study-level results: Most of the TCR beta V segments (in an earlier analysis) were productive either about 90% or about 30% of the time. The presence/absence work took it that sequencing depth was about the same across donors. Using the classifier, cytomegalovirus status was reportedly diagnosed with high specificity and sensitivity. The majority of TCR sequences were rare, yet some public TCRs appeared in many donors.

The V end lost 6 bases, the J end lost 7 bases, and 13 bases lay between the germline ends. Germline V gene data show CDR1 as MNHEY and CDR2 as SVGAGI. There are 13 residues in the CDR3. PCR primers comprised 60 Vbeta and 13 Jbeta primers. Produced via immunoSEQ multiplex PCR; TCRdb's table is partial and in-frame only. This sample has 200,000 or so clones, with about 80% found just once. Input material: PBMCs. The chain has TRBV6-5 and TRBJ1-5; D possibly corresponds to TRBD1 (6 bases). The clonotype was recovered from a man younger than 35 in good health and CMV-seronegative. CDR3: CASSRTGGQPQHF. CDR3 coding DNA: TGTGCCAGCAGCCGTACGGGGGGCCAGCCCCAGCATTTT.